The TCR beta chain described here comes from a study of cytomegalovirus exposure and HLA in healthy donors. CDR1 and CDR2 (germline): SGHDT, YYEEEE. Trimming at V came to 2 bases and at J to 17 bases, leaving 8 bases not matched to a gene. CDR3 length: 13 amino acids. Vbeta (60) and Jbeta (13) primers were used in the PCR. Profiled with immunoSEQ multiplex PCR; TCRdb holds only in-frame clones, not every one. The sample has about 150,000 clones, about 80% seen once; the top ten hold about 2%. As regards this clone: Its specificity is unknown.

Whole-study findings and limits: Cytomegalovirus-associated TCR beta chains were listed, numbering around 150.

The source is a man in his forties in good health and CMV-seronegative. The sample was PBMCs. The rearrangement joins TRBV5-6 to TRBJ1-6; 9 bases align to TRBD1. The DNA for the CDR3 is TGTGCCAGCAGCTTCTCGGGACAGGGATTTGTCCACTTT. As protein: CASSFSGQGFVHF.